A selection of T cell receptor beta chains follows, all from one sample in a study of CD8 T cells in ankylosing spondylitis. TCRdb re-called the 5' RACE reads with MiXCR, one entry per CDR3 protein. The repertoire holds about 250,000 distinct CDR3 sequences, with under 35% as singletons. The sequenced sample consisted of blood, either unsorted or a sorted T cell fraction (not recorded which). The receptors come from a male donor with ankylosing spondylitis or in good health (not recorded which). Both conserved end residues are part of each CDR3. D genes are given only for firm matches. Expanded clones are given a class, and other clones once, few, many or no size at all.

cdr3_aa cdr3_nt clone_size d_call j_call v_call
CSAKEAGWSYNEQFF TGCAGTGCTAAGGAGGCGGGGTGGTCCTACAATGAGCAGTTCTTC . . TRBJ2-1 TRBV20-1
CSVEDGQDLQETQYF TGCAGCGTTGAAGATGGACAGGACCTCCAAGAGACCCAGTACTTC few TRBD1 TRBJ2-5 TRBV29-1
CAISRGSEETQYF TGTGCCATCAGTAGGGGGAGCGAAGAGACCCAGTACTTC . . TRBJ2-5 TRBV10-3
CSVGGQAYEQYF TGCAGCGTGGGCGGACAGGCCTACGAGCAGTACTTC . TRBD1 TRBJ2-7 TRBV29-1
CASTLGGQRETQYF TGTGCCAGCACCTTGGGGGGACAGCGAGAGACCCAGTACTTC few . TRBJ2-5 TRBV12-3/TRBV12-4
CASSQFTGTPYNEQFF TGTGCCAGCAGTCAATTTACCGGGACTCCATACAATGAGCAGTTCTTC . . TRBJ2-1 TRBV12-3/TRBV12-4
CSVAGQGATYEQYF TGCAGCGTCGCCGGACAGGGGGCCACCTACGAGCAGTACTTC . TRBD1 TRBJ2-7 TRBV29-1
CASSQGVQTEAFF TGTGCCAGCAGCCAGGGGGTTCAGACTGAAGCTTTCTTT few . TRBJ1-1 TRBV4-2
CSARDRAGSYRTYGYTF TGCAGTGCTAGAGATCGTGCCGGCTCTTATAGGACCTATGGCTACACCTTC few . TRBJ1-2 TRBV20-1
CASSPGAVQAQHF TGTGCCAGCAGCCCAGGGGCCGTTCAAGCCCAGCATTTT . . TRBJ1-5 TRBV7-8
CSARGPRNTEAFF TGCAGTGCTCGTGGGCCCCGGAACACTGAAGCTTTCTTT . . TRBJ1-1 TRBV20-1
CATSRTSDRVRNNEQFF TGTGCCACCAGCAGAACATCCGACAGGGTAAGGAACAATGAGCAGTTCTTC once TRBD1 TRBJ2-1 TRBV15
CASSTGRNYEQYF TGTGCCAGCAGCACGGGCCGAAACTACGAGCAGTACTTC . . TRBJ2-7 TRBV5-4
CSSGLRQETQYF TGCAGCTCGGGACTCCGACAAGAGACCCAGTACTTC . . TRBJ2-5 TRBV20-1
CASRNRWNEQFF TGTGCCAGCAGGAATCGGTGGAATGAGCAGTTCTTC few . TRBJ2-1 TRBV6-5
CSGGSPPDTQYF TGCAGTGGGGGGTCCCCCCCAGATACGCAGTATTTT few . TRBJ2-3 TRBV20-1
CASTHEGANEQYF TGTGCCAGCACGCATGAGGGGGCCAACGAGCAGTACTTC few TRBD1 TRBJ2-7 TRBV27
CASSITGGGGNQPQHF TGTGCCAGCAGCATTACAGGGGGCGGTGGCAATCAGCCCCAGCATTTT few TRBD1 TRBJ1-5 TRBV5-8
CASSYGQGPYEQYF TGTGCCAGCAGTTACGGTCAGGGCCCCTACGAGCAGTACTTC . . TRBJ2-7 TRBV6-5
CSASGTALNQPQHF TGCAGTGCATCGGGGACTGCGCTCAATCAGCCCCAGCATTTT many . TRBJ1-5 TRBV20-1
CASSNPRRKNTEAFF TGTGCCAGCAGTAACCCCAGACGGAAGAACACTGAAGCTTTCTTT . . TRBJ1-1 TRBV6-5
CAISESIWHPGGSNYGYTF TGTGCCATCAGTGAGTCGATATGGCATCCGGGAGGTTCCAACTATGGCTACACCTTC once . TRBJ1-2 TRBV10-3
CSVVYGEQYF TGCAGCGTTGTTTACGGGGAGCAGTACTTC few . TRBJ2-7 TRBV29-1
CSAVGTGGYEQYF TGCAGTGCTGTCGGGACAGGGGGCTACGAGCAGTACTTC . TRBD1 TRBJ2-7 TRBV20-1
CASSSYPFGGSGDEQYF TGTGCCAGCAGCTCCTACCCCTTCGGAGGTTCGGGCGACGAGCAGTACTTC . . TRBJ2-7 TRBV7-8
CAWRLIPEVSPLHF TGTGCCTGGAGACTGATCCCTGAGGTCTCACCCCTCCACTTT . . TRBJ1-6 TRBV30
CSGGQGAYEQYF TGCAGCGGGGGACAGGGGGCTTACGAGCAGTACTTC many TRBD1 TRBJ2-7 TRBV29-1
CASSSATVSPGVQF TGTGCCAGCAGTTCGGCCACCGTTTCACCGGGAGTACAGTTT few . TRBJ1-1 TRBV11-2